These 17 T cell receptor beta chains were all obtained from the same sample, sequenced in a study of T cells in Graves' hyperthyroidism and ophthalmopathy. TCR beta CDR3 sequences were amplified from RNA transcripts. The HTBI primer set drove a first-round RT-PCR of the TCR CDR3. TCRdb processed the multiplex PCR reads anew with MiXCR; each CDR3 protein has one entry. The repertoire holds over 500,000 distinct CDR3 sequences, with 46% as singletons. Sequenced material: peripheral blood or thyroid tissue (not recorded which). Receptor source: an adult woman with Graves' disease, either hyperthyroidism or ophthalmopathy (not recorded which).

The V call is TRBV24-1, the J call TRBJ1-1; D is possibly TRBD1 (6 bases). This CDR3 has 16 amino acids. V dropped 4 bases and J dropped 3 bases, with 17 bases sitting between them. Germline V gene lookup returns CDR1 KGHDR and CDR2 SFDVKD. CDR3: CATSEIPEGDDTEAFF. The CDR3 DNA is TGTGCCACCAGTGAAATACCTGAGGGGGATGACACTGAAGCTTTCTTT.

This clonotype has more than one count but fewer than ten. This chain links TRBV20-1 with TRBJ2-7, with D unresolved. The CDR3 consists of 11 residues. Germline V gene lookup returns CDR1 DFQATT and CDR2 SNEGSKA (reference sequence). Trimming left V 8 bases short and J 3 bases short, with 11 bases between. The DNA for the CDR3 is TGCAGTTTGAGGCGGAACTACGAGCAGTACTTC. Its protein is CSLRRNYEQYF.

The chain uses TRBV29-1 and TRBJ1-2; a weak D match, TRBD1 (5 bases). V was cut by 3 bases and J by 4 bases, with 24 bases left in between. Germline V gene data show CDR1 as SQVTM and CDR2 as ANQGSEA. The CDR3 is 17 amino acids. Written as DNA, the CDR3 is TGCAGCGTTGATAATGACTACTTTTTCGGGGGGAGCTATGGCTACACCTTC. Translated: CSVDNDYFFGGSYGYTF. The variable domain in full, with the rest retrieved from reference TRBV29-1 and TRBJ1-2, is SAVISQKPSRDICQRGTSLTIQCQVDSQVTMMFWYRQQPGQSLTLIATANQGSEATYESGFVIDKFPISRPNLTFSTLTVSNMSPEDSSIYLCSVDNDYFFGGSYGYTFGSGTRLTVV.

This clonotype was observed at least ten times. The J gene is TRBJ2-2, the V gene TRBV15; D not certain. In germline, CDR1 is LNHNV, CDR2 YYDKDF (reference sequence). V was clipped by 3 bases and J by 3 bases, with 8 bases between them. The CDR3 length is 14 residues. The CDR3 DNA sequence: TGTGCCACCAGCAGTCGAGCCCACACCGGGGAGCTGTTTTTT. Its translation: CATSSRAHTGELFF.

The CDR3, as DNA: TGCAGCGTTGAACGCGGCCTTAATCCCAGGGAGCTGTTTTTT. Translation gives CSVERGLNPRELFF. This rearrangement joins TRBV29-1 to TRBJ2-2; D gene uncertain. CDR1 SQVTM and CDR2 ANQGSEA come from the germline V gene. CDR3 length: 14 residues. Trimming took off 2 bases at V and 9 bases at J, with 16 bases between the two ends.

To note about this clonotype: A read error may be the cause here, since a much bigger clone is one base away. J is TRBJ2-7 and V is TRBV7-9; D call uncertain. The CDR3 sequence is 14 residues long. Germline V gene data show CDR1 as SEHNR and CDR2 as FQNEAQ (reference sequence). Written as DNA, the CDR3 is TGTGCCAGCAGCCAAGATGAAGGAACCTACGAGCAGCACTTC. The encoded protein is CASSQDEGTYEQHF.

This chain links TRBV20-1 with TRBJ2-7, with 9 bases lining up with TRBD1. From germline, CDR1 is DFQATT and CDR2 SNEGSKA (reference sequence). V lost 5 bases and J lost 4; bases outside the gene matches: 9. The CDR3 extends over 14 amino acids. In DNA, the CDR3 is TGCAGTGCTTATACCCGGGACAGGGCGTACGAGCAGTACTTC. Amino acids: CSAYTRDRAYEQYF.

This chain links TRBV6-4 with TRBJ1-1; 11 bases agree with TRBD1. Germline V gene sequence: CDR1 MRHNA, CDR2 SNTAGT. Trimming cost V 0 bases and J 3 bases; bases outside gene matches: 6. The CDR3 totals 17 residues. The CDR3 DNA reads as TGTGCCAGCAGTGACTCGACGGGACAGGGGGAGCACACTGAAGCTTTCTTT. It specifies CASSDSTGQGEHTEAFF.

This clonotype occurred once. The rearrangement uses TRBV11-2 and TRBJ2-7, with D possibly matching TRBD2 (7 bases). The CDR3 spans 14 residues. The V end lost 3 bases, the J end lost 5 bases, and 14 bases lay between the germline ends. CDR1 SGHAT and CDR2 FQNNGV come from the germline V gene. CDR3: CASSFAGAGNEQYF. As DNA, the CDR3 is TGTGCCAGCAGCTTCGCGGGGGCTGGCAACGAGCAGTACTTC.

This clonotype was found a few times. The genes are TRBV7-9 and TRBJ1-1; TRBD1 is a possible D gene (5 bases). Germline lookup yields CDR1 SEHNR and CDR2 FQNEAQ (reference sequence). V dropped 3 bases and J dropped 0 bases, with 11 bases sitting between them. This CDR3 comprises 15 residues. CDR3 amino acids: CASSLEGEMNTEAFF. CDR3 sequence (DNA): TGTGCCAGCAGCTTGGAAGGGGAGATGAACACTGAAGCTTTCTTT.

This clonotype was detected a few times. V is TRBV20-1 and J is TRBJ1-6; the D gene is possibly TRBD1 (5 bases). Germline CDR1 is DFQATT and CDR2 is SNEGSKA (reference sequence). Trimming removed 3 bases from V and 8 bases from J, with 14 bases in between. The CDR3 consists of 14 residues. The CDR3 DNA reads TGCAGTGCTAGTTCTGGCCGGGGGGATTCACCCCTCCACTTT. This gives the protein CSASSGRGDSPLHF.

This clonotype has at least ten counts. The V call is TRBV2, the J call TRBJ1-1, with a tentative D call TRBD1 (5 bases). The CDR3 is made up of 13 amino acids. V gave up 7 bases and J gave up 5 bases, with 14 bases separating them. Germline V CDR1 and CDR2: SNHLY, FYNNEI. As DNA, the CDR3 is TGTGCCAGCACCGGGGGGGGAGAAACTGAAGCTTTCTTT. Translated, it gives CASTGGGETEAFF.

About this clonotype itself: A read error may be the cause here, since a much bigger clone is one base away. The DNA for the CDR3 is TGTGCCAGCAGCTTACGACGACTAGCGGTCGGGCAGTACTTC. It codes for CASSLRRLAVGQYF. V and J are TRBV11-2 and TRBJ2-7; 9 bases agree with TRBD2. The V and J ends lost 2 bases and 9 bases, in that order; junction bases with no gene match: 8. Germline V gene sequence: CDR1 SGHAT, CDR2 FQNNGV. The CDR3 has 14 residues.

This rearrangement joins TRBV11-2 to TRBJ2-6; D may correspond to TRBD1 or TRBD2 (5 bases each). V lost 4 bases and J 2 bases, leaving 21 bases between the germline ends. The CDR3 totals 19 residues. Germline CDR1 SGHAT, CDR2 FQNNGV. The CDR3 sequence: CASSSEGWKERAGANVLTF. For the CDR3, the DNA is TGTGCCAGCAGCTCCGAGGGGTGGAAGGAGCGCGCTGGGGCCAACGTCCTGACTTTC.

This clonotype was counted many times. V is TRBV7-2 and J is TRBJ1-5, with D hard to call. CDR1 SGHTA and CDR2 FQGNSA come from the germline V gene. The V gene lost 7 bases and the J gene lost 5 bases, with 15 bases spanning the gap. This CDR3 has 14 amino acids. CDR3 sequence (DNA): TGTGCCAGCACCCAGGAAGAGGGAGATCAGCCCCAGCATTTT. Amino acid sequence: CASTQEEGDQPQHF.

Note on this clonotype: At one end the junction does not follow the germline gene, possibly because of a read error. V is TRBV2 and J is TRBJ2-2; D tentatively reads TRBD1 or TRBD2 (5 bases each). CDR3 length equals 15 residues. Germline V lookup: CDR1 SNHLY, CDR2 FYNNEI. CDR3 DNA sequence: TGTGCCACCAGTCCGGGACGCGGAGACGCCGGGGAGCTGTTTTTT. Its protein is CATSPGRGDAGELFF.

Ten or more counts support this clonotype. This chain links TRBV6-1 with TRBJ2-3; D is unclear. The V end was cut by 6 bases, the J end by 6 bases, with 19 bases between. The germline CDR1 and CDR2 sequences are MNHNS and SASEGT. This CDR3 comprises 15 residues. The CDR3 loop reads CASRVFPSVADTQYF. The CDR3 DNA sequence: TGTGCCAGCAGGGTCTTCCCTAGTGTTGCGGATACGCAGTATTTT.